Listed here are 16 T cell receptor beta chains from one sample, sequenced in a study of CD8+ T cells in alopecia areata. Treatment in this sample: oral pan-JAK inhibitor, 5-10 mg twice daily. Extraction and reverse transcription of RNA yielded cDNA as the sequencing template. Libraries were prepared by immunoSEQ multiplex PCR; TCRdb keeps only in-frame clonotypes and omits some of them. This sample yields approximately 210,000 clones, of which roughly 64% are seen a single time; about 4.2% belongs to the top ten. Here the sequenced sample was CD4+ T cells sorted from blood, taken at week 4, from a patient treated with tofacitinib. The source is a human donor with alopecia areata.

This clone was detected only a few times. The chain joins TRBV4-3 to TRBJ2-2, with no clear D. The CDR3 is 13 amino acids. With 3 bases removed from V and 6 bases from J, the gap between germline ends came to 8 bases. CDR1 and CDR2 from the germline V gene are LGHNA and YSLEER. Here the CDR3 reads CASSQWFAGELFF. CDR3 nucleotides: TGCGCCAGCAGCCAGTGGTTCGCCGGGGAGCTGTTTTTT.

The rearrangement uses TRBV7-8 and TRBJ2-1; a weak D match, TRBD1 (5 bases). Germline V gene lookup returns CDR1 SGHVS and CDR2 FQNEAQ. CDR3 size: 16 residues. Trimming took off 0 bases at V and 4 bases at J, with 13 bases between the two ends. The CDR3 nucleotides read TGTGCCAGCAGCTTAGCTTATAAGGGGCGGTACAATGAGCAGTTCTTC. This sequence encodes CASSLAYKGRYNEQFF.

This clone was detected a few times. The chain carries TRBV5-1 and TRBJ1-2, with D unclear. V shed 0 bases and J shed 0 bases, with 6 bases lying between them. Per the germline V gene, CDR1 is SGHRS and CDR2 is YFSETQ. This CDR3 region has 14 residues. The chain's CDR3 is CASSLGTANYGYTF. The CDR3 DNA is TGCGCCAGCAGCTTGGGAACAGCTAACTATGGCTACACCTTC.

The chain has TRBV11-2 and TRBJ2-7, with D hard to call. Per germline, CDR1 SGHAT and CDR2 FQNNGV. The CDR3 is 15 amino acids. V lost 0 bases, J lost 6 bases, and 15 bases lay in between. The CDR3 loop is CASSLDLVETLEQYF. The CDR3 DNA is TGTGCCAGCAGCTTAGACCTAGTCGAAACCCTCGAGCAGTACTTC.

CDR3 DNA: TGTGCCAGCAGCCAGGGGGCCTACGAGCAGTACTTC. As protein: CASSQGAYEQYF. V is TRBV6-5 and J is TRBJ2-7; 7 positions match TRBD1. The CDR3 has 12 residues. After removal of 6 bases from V and 2 bases from J, the junction contained 1 base not matched to a gene. Germline V lookup: CDR1 MNHEY, CDR2 SVGAGI.

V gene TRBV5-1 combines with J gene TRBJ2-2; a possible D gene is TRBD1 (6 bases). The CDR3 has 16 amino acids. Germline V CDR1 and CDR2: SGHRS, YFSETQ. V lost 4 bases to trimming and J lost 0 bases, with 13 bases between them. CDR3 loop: CASSRTTGSNTGELFF. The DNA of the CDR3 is TGCGCCAGCAGCAGAACAACAGGGTCGAACACCGGGGAGCTGTTTTTT.

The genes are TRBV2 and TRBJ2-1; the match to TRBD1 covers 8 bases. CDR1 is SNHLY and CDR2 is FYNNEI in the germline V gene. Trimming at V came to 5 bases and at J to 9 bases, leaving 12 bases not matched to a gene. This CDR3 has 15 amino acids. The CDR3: CASSFLGQGISEQFF. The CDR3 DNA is TGTGCCAGCAGTTTCTTAGGACAGGGCATCTCTGAGCAGTTCTTC.

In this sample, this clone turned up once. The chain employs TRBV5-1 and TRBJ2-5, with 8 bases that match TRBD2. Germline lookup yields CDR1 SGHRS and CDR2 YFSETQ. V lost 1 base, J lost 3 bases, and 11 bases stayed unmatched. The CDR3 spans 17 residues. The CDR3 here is CASSLRFASGGKETQYF. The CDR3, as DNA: TGCGCCAGCAGCTTGCGGTTCGCCAGCGGGGGAAAAGAGACCCAGTACTTC.

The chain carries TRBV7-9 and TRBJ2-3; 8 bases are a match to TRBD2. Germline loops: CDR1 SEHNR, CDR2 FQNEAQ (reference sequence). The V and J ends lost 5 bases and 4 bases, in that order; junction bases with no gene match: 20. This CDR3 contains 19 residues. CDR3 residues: CASSPRDDFKRGSADTQYF. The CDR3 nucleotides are TGTGCCAGCAGCCCCAGGGATGACTTTAAGCGGGGGTCGGCAGATACGCAGTATTTT. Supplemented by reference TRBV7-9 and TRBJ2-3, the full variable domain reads DTGVSQNPRHKITKRGQNVTFRCDPISEHNRLYWYRQTLGQGPEFLTYFQNEAQLEKSRLLSDRFSAERPKGSFSTLEIQRTEQGDSAMYLCASSPRDDFKRGSADTQYFGPGTRLTVL.

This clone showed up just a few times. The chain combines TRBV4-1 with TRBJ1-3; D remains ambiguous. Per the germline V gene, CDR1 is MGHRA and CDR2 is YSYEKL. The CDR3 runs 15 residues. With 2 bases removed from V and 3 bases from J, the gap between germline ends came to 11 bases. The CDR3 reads CASSQRTGFGNTIYF. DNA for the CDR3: TGCGCCAGCAGCCAAAGGACGGGGTTTGGAAACACCATATATTTT.

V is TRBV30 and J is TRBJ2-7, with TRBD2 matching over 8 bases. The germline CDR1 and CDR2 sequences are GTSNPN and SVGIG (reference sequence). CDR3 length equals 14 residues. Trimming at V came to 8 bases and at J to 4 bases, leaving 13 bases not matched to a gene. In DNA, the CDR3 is TGTGCCGGGGGAGCGGGGGCCCGGGATTACGAGCAGTACTTC. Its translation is CAGGAGARDYEQYF.

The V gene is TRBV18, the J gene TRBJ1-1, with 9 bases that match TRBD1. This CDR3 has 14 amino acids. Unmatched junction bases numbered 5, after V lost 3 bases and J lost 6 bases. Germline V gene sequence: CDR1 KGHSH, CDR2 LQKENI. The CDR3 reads CASSPGTGRSEAFF. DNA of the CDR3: TGTGCCAGCTCACCCGGGACAGGGCGGTCTGAAGCTTTCTTT.

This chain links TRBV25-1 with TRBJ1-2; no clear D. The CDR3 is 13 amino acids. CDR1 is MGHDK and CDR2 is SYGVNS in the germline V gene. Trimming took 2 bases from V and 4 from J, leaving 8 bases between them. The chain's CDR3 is CASSERGIYGYTF. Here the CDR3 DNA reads TGTGCCAGCAGTGAACGAGGGATCTATGGCTACACCTTC.

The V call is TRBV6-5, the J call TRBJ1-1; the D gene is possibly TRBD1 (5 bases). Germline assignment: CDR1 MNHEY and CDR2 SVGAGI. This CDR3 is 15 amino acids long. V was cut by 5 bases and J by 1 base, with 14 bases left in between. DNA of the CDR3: TGTGCCAGCAGTCGCTGGGGCTCTGGGAACACTGAAGCTTTCTTT. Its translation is CASSRWGSGNTEAFF.

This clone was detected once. This CDR3 reads CAISATGGGYTF. The CDR3 DNA reads as TGTGCCATCAGTGCCACAGGGGGTGGCTACACCTTC. The chain uses TRBV10-3 and TRBJ1-2, with 8 bases matching TRBD1. V was pared by 4 bases and J by 7 bases, with 2 bases of the junction left unmatched. Germline V CDR1 and CDR2: ENHRY, SYGVKD. This CDR3 region has 12 residues.

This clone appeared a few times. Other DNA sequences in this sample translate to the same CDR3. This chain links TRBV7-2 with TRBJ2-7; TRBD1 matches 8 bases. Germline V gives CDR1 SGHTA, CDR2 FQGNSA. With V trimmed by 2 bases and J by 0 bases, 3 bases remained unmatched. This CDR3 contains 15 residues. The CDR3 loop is CASSLSGQGSYEQYF. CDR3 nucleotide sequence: TGTGCCAGCAGCTTATCTGGACAGGGCTCCTACGAGCAGTACTTC.